This TCR beta chain was found in a study of blood T cell repertoires in COVID-19. Study information: From T cells, B-cell-depleted T cells, or PBMCs came the material, which was cDNA or gDNA.

This CDR3 is 15 amino acids long. In this sample, this clone turned up once. In the study's own analysis: By means of reference gene primer amplification, nucleated cell counts were estimated. Clones were sequenced by immunoSEQ multiplex PCR, and TCRdb holds only the in-frame ones, with some missing. The D gene and trimming were derived from the DNA, and the V and J assignments and clone size from that table. The table has fewer than 20,000 clones, more than 70% seen once. Sequences were obtained from peripheral blood. The sequence was collected from a man aged 40-49 years with active COVID-19. This chain connects TRBV21-1 to TRBJ2-7; TRBD1 was called by the table and not checked on the DNA. TRBV21-1 has pseudogene status. The CDR3 DNA follows: TGTGCCAGCAGCACCCCGGGACAGGGAGGATACGAGCAGTACTTC. Translated: CASSTPGQGGYEQYF.